The present TCR beta chain was sequenced within a study of shared clonotypes between healthy human individuals (dated by TCRdb to 2018 to 2021). Study-level background: The cohort comprised two women and a few men aged 18 to 49 years. Per donor, three plates each were used for CD4 naive and CD4 memory, two for CD8 naive, and one for CD8 memory. The study deeply sequenced blood TCR repertoires of about five healthy adults to estimate repertoire size and the extent of clonotype sharing between individuals. To increase sequencing depth and limit assay-specific biases, TCR repertoire library preparation and sequencing were carried out by different laboratories using diverse techniques. Between about 0.85 and 10 billion PBMCs per donor were obtained by leukapheresis.

Taken from the germline V gene (reference sequence), the CDR1 and CDR2 loops are SEHNR and FQNEAQ. The germline V end is reduced by 5 bases and the J end by 15 bases; junction bases left unmatched: 10. The CDR3 starts with the cysteine, ends with the phenylalanine, and has 14 residues. Solely the CDR3 DNA is kept, with 42 bases framed from the first base. Healthy HIV-negative adults with no recently reported acute infections or vaccinations were included as donors. Only Caucasian adults living in Nashville, Tennessee, USA were represented among the donors. CD4+ T cells were enriched by magnetic negative selection; naive cells were then positively selected on CD45RA, and the negative fraction formed the memory subset. After blood collection by leukapheresis, PBMCs were isolated using Ficoll-Histopaque density gradient centrifugation and then cryopreserved in the vapor phase of liquid nitrogen. Analytical flow cytometry was used to check the purity and quantity of every magnetically sorted T cell population. Each sorted fraction had its genomic DNA isolated and then quantified by UV absorbance on a Nanodrop 2000c.

Details on this clone: Its antigen has not been determined. Base qualities are not at hand, and no much larger clone is one base apart.

Using the deep immunoSEQ assay, TCR CDR3 regions were amplified from genomic DNA by multiplex PCR. Extracted genomic DNA from each cell subset was distributed evenly across all wells of several immunoSEQ 96-well plates, and each plate was treated as a replicate. Each replicate PCR for sorted subsets received 200 ng genomic DNA, equal to roughly 30,000 T cell genomes. The purified libraries were quantified using a Qubit 3.0 fluorometer, sized with a Bioanalyzer 2100, and then quantified again using the KAPA Library Quantification kit. A separate single-read 150-cycle Illumina NextSeq 550 flow cell was used to sequence each immunoSEQ 96-well plate. Regarding the original processing steps: The immunoSEQ output contained only junctional sequences without quality scores, so filtering could not match that applied to full-length reads. Sequences were annotated with PyIR, a Python wrapper for IgBLAST v1.9, using IMGT germline references to assign V/J genes and CDR3. Reads with weak V/J assignments (E-value above 1e-6), missing CDR3, stop codons, out-of-frame junctions, or ambiguous translated residues were removed. A V3J clonotype was defined by an identical inferred V gene, J gene, and CDR3 amino acid sequence. Percentage overlap between repertoires was calculated by dividing the number of shared unique clonotypes by the size of the smaller repertoire. Three approaches were used to assess repertoire richness: RTK rarefaction, the Chao1 estimator, and Recon v2.1 estimates of unobserved clonotypes. Generation probabilities were computed with OLGA for all TCRbeta clonotypes obtained by the gDNA method from several donors. Sourced from immuneACCESS, this table was stored by TCRdb with only in-frame sequences that have V and J called. A share of the clones is absent; for the studies checked, an unresolved V gene accounts for under half, and the remainder has no known explanation. D and trimming were read from the DNA, whereas the V and J calls and clone size are those reported in that table. The sample includes about a million clones, with under 80% observed a single time. The ten most abundant clones make up approximately 1.3% of the sample.

Overall results and qualifications from the work: Pairwise subsampling indicated that sequencing depth was expected to affect the degree of clonotype sharing among donors. Sharing across four donors was observed for 5% to 6.5% of naive CD4, less than 4% of naive CD8, 2% to 2.5% of memory CD4, and about 0.38% of memory CD8 clonotypes. Even with the large sequencing depth, rarefaction of the sorted-subset datasets indicated that sequencing was incomplete. Because the study included a small number of donors, the genetic and exposure-history diversity represented was limited. Compared with non-shared clonotypes, the clonotypes found in all four sorted-subset donors had higher generation probabilities. Only blood was sampled, and tissue TCR repertoires likely differ from those in blood. Larger estimated clonotype richness was generally found for naive subsets than for memory subsets.

The material sequenced was memory CD4+ T cells sorted from blood. This specimen's cell subset or site label, interpreted: CD45RA-negative fraction. The TCR originated in a man aged 18 to 29 in good health. The sequence is built from TRBV7-9 and TRBJ2-1; TRBD2 matches 13 bases in the middle. The CDR3: CASSPGTSGVWGFF. Here is the DNA: TGTGCCAGCAGCCCCGGGACTAGCGGGGTCTGGGGGTTCTTC.